The clone carrying this TCR beta chain was seen at least ten times. The data belong to a study of patients and donors after allogeneic stem cell transplantation. TCRdb used MiXCR to reprocess the RT-PCR reads, holding one entry per CDR3 protein. The sample has more than 150,000 distinct CDR3 sequences; approximately 25% are singletons. The CDR3 consists of 14 residues. The germline V and J ends were trimmed by 6 bases and 8 bases, with 19 bases remaining between them. The origin of this receptor is a human donor who was either an allogeneic HSCT recipient or a stem cell or donor lymphocyte infusion donor (not recorded which). It is not recorded whose cells these are; they may come from a transplant donor. This chain links TRBV12-3 or TRBV12-4 with TRBJ1-2, with a possible D match to TRBD1 (6 bases). The sample taken for sequencing was blood, either unsorted or a sorted T cell fraction (not recorded which). DNA for the CDR3: TGTGCCAGCAGCACAACAGGGAGCCCAGGGGGCTACACCTTC. Protein product: CASSTTGSPGGYTF.